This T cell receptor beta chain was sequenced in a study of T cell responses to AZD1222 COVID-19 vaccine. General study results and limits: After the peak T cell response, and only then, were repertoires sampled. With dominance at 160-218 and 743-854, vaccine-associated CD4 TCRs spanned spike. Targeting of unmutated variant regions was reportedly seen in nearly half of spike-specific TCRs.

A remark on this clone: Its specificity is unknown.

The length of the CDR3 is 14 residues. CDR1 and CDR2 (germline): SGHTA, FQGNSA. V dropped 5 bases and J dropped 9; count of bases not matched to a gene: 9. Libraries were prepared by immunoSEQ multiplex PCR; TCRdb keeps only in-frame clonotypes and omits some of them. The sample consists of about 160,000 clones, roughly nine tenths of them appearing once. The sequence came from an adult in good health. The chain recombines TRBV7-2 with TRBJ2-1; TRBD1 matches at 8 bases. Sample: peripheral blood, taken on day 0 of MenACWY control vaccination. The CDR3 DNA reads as TGTGCCAGCAGCCCGACGACAGGGGACCGTGAGCAGTTCTTC. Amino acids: CASSPTTGDREQFF.